These 6 T cell receptor beta chains share one sample of origin, sequenced in a study of PD-L1 blockade in urothelial cancer. TCRdb's table, derived via immunoSEQ multiplex PCR, lists solely in-frame clones and lacks some. The table has about 74,000 clones, 90% seen once; the top ten hold 4.5%. Regarding time point: pretreatment peripheral blood. The sequences come from PBMCs, collected around atezolizumab (anti-PD-L1) treatment. The source of these receptors is a man in his sixties or seventies with urothelial cancer.

This sequence joins TRBV19 and TRBJ1-5; no clear D. The CDR3 sequence is 14 residues long. CDR1 and CDR2 (germline): LNHDA, SQIVND (reference sequence). Trimming cost V 5 bases and J 5 bases, with 13 bases left between them. For the CDR3, the DNA is TGTGCCAGTAGTGGAGAGGTCAGTTATCAGCCCCAGCATTTT. Its translation is CASSGEVSYQPQHF.

This chain uses TRBV7-9 with TRBJ1-5; D uncertain. Germline CDR1 SEHNR, CDR2 FQNEAQ (reference sequence). V lost 3 bases, J lost 7 bases, and 10 bases lay in between. The CDR3 sequence is 13 residues long. The CDR3, as DNA: TGTGCCAGCAGCTTCGGGAGCGACCAGCCCCAGCATTTT. This codes for CASSFGSDQPQHF.

V is TRBV5-1 and J is TRBJ2-1; D unresolved. Germline V gene lookup returns CDR1 SGHRS and CDR2 YFSETQ. V lost 0 bases and J lost 2, with 9 bases in between. The CDR3 is 15 residues long. The CDR3 bases are TGCGCCAGCAGCTTGGCAGAGACTCCCTACAATGAGCAGTTCTTC. It yields the protein CASSLAETPYNEQFF. The variable domain in full, completed from reference TRBV5-1 and TRBJ2-1, reads KAGVTQTPRYLIKTRGQQVTLSCSPISGHRSVSWYQQTPGQGLQFLFEYFSETQRNKGNFPGRFSGRQFSNSRSEMNVSTLELGDSALYLCASSLAETPYNEQFFGPGTRLTVL.

This rearrangement joins TRBV9 to TRBJ2-1, with 7 bases fitting TRBD1. Germline CDR1 is SGDLS and CDR2 is YYNGEE. V was pared by 3 bases and J by 4 bases, with 7 bases of the junction left unmatched. This CDR3 spans 15 amino acids. Here the CDR3 DNA reads TGTGCCAGCAGCGGAGGGGGCTTTTCGTACAATGAGCAGTTCTTC. Translation gives CASSGGGFSYNEQFF.

The chain recombines TRBV21-1 with TRBJ2-1; the table's D call of TRBD2 was not tested on the DNA. TRBV21-1 is termed a pseudogene. The CDR3 is 14 amino acids. This CDR3 is CASSKSGDGGEQFF. For the CDR3, the DNA is TGTGCCAGCAGCAAATCGGGAGATGGGGGTGAGCAGTTCTTC.

The chain carries TRBV19 and TRBJ2-1; 13 bases map to TRBD2. V gave up 4 bases and J gave up 9 bases; unmatched junction bases: 9. The CDR3 extends over 16 amino acids. Per germline, CDR1 LNHDA and CDR2 SQIVND (reference sequence). The DNA for the CDR3 is TGTGCCAGTAGTAACCAACTAGCGGGAGGGAGTGGTGAGCAGTTCTTC. It is translated as CASSNQLAGGSGEQFF. Supplemented by reference TRBV19 and TRBJ2-1, the full variable domain reads DGGITQSPKYLFRKEGQNVTLSCEQNLNHDAMYWYRQDPGQGLRLIYYSQIVNDFQKGDIAEGYSVSREKKESFPLTVTSAQKNPTAFYLCASSNQLAGGSGEQFFGPGTRLTVL.